The 26 T cell receptor beta chains below come from one sample, sequenced in a study of shared clonotypes between healthy human individuals. Libraries were prepared by immunoSEQ multiplex PCR; TCRdb keeps only in-frame clonotypes and omits some of them. Counted here are about 2.1 million clones, 93% occurring once; the ten biggest clones make up under 2%. The naive CD8 subset, CD45RO-negative cells positively selected for CCR7, excluded terminally differentiated effector memory CD45RA+ cells. Sequences were obtained from naive CD8+ T cells from PBMCs. The source is a man between 18 and 35 years old in good health. Some clones in this sample may be carry-over from other donors' samples.

Of note for this clone: This CDR3 is also generated by other DNA sequences in the sample. The chain joins TRBV7-2 to TRBJ2-7; TRBD2 is a possible D gene (5 bases). Germline-derived CDR1 and CDR2 are SGHTA and FQGNSA. This CDR3 region has 14 residues. Trimming pared 2 bases from V and 0 bases from J, leaving 8 bases between. As DNA, the CDR3 is TGTGCCAGCAGCTTAAGCGGTTCCTCCTACGAGCAGTACTTC. It specifies CASSLSGSSYEQYF.

The chain combines TRBV4-1 with TRBJ2-1; 7 bases map to TRBD2. Trimming took 4 bases from V and 4 from J; bases not matched to a gene: 10. CDR1 and CDR2 (germline): MGHRA, YSYEKL. The CDR3 totals 16 residues. CDR3 in amino acids: CASSPALSSGYNEQFF. CDR3 sequence (DNA): TGCGCCAGCAGCCCAGCCTTGTCTAGCGGATACAATGAGCAGTTCTTC.

This chain uses TRBV6-1 with TRBJ1-2; 8 bases line up with TRBD1. In germline, CDR1 is MNHNS, CDR2 SASEGT. The CDR3 sequence is 12 residues long. V lost 11 bases, J lost 7 bases, and 9 bases stayed unmatched. The CDR3 region has the DNA TGTGCCGAGGGGCAGGGGGCAGGTGGCTACACCTTC. Protein sequence: CAEGQGAGGYTF.

The rearrangement links TRBV6-1 to TRBJ1-1; no firm D call. Germline CDR1 reads MNHNS; CDR2 reads SASEGT. The CDR3 extends over 14 amino acids. Trimming shortened V by 2 bases and J by 5 bases, and 12 bases separated the two germline ends. For the CDR3, the DNA is TGTGCCAGCAGTGAAACCGGTATTTGGACTGAAGCTTTCTTT. This sequence encodes CASSETGIWTEAFF.

The genes are TRBV28 and TRBJ2-3; no reliable D call. Looked up from germline, CDR1 is MDHEN and CDR2 is SYDVKM. This CDR3 region has 13 residues. V was pared by 6 bases and J by 6 bases, with 13 bases between. The CDR3 DNA sequence: TGTGCCAGCAGGGTGGGTAGATCGGATACGCAGTATTTT. It specifies CASRVGRSDTQYF.

The CDR3 sequence is CASSWSGAGETQYF. Written as DNA, the CDR3 is TGTGCCAGCAGCTGGAGCGGGGCAGGGGAGACCCAGTACTTC. The chain couples TRBV27 to TRBJ2-5, with 7 nucleotides matching TRBD2. CDR3 length: 14 amino acids. J lost 5 bases, V lost 6 bases, and 9 bases had no gene match. The germline CDR1 and CDR2 sequences are MNHEY and SMNVEV (reference sequence).

As concerns this clone: The sample has other DNA sequences that encode this CDR3 too. V and J are TRBV29-1 and TRBJ2-1; TRBD1 or TRBD2 may be the D gene (5 bases each). The CDR3 runs to 11 residues. V lost 7 bases and J 9 bases, leaving 13 bases between the germline ends. Germline-derived CDR1 and CDR2 are SQVTM and ANQGSEA. The CDR3 DNA follows: TGCAGCGCGGTGGGGGAAGGTGAGCAGTTCTTC. Amino acid sequence: CSAVGEGEQFF.

CDR3 sequence: CASSPPGGDWLSGNTIYF. The CDR3 coding sequence is TGTGCCAGCAGCCCCCCGGGGGGGGACTGGTTGTCTGGAAACACCATATATTTT. V and J are TRBV11-2 and TRBJ1-3, with D tentatively TRBD1 (5 bases). There are 18 residues in the CDR3. In germline, CDR1 is SGHAT, CDR2 FQNNGV. With 5 bases removed from V and 1 base from J, the gap between germline ends came to 21 bases.

This chain links TRBV29-1 with TRBJ2-5; D is perhaps TRBD2 (6 bases). The last part of the DNA fits TRBJ2-7 better; the J call may be wrong. The CDR3 is 15 residues long. Germline CDR1 is SQVTM and CDR2 is ANQGSEA. The CDR3 DNA sequence: TGCAGCGTTGACGCCCGTTCGGGGGTTACCTACGAGCAGTACTTC. This codes for CSVDARSGVTYEQYF.

DNA of the CDR3: TGCGCCAGCAGCCAAGATTTCCGGGACCATAATGAGCAGTTCTTC. The encoded protein is CASSQDFRDHNEQFF. The chain joins TRBV4-1 to TRBJ2-1; the D call may be TRBD1 or TRBD2 (5 bases each). The CDR3 extends over 15 amino acids. Germline CDR1 is MGHRA and CDR2 is YSYEKL. Between the trimmed V and J ends, which lost 0 bases and 7 bases, there was a span of 13 bases.

The chain recombines TRBV10-1 with TRBJ1-1, with D perhaps TRBD1 (5 bases). The V end was cut by 0 bases, the J end by 7 bases, with 6 bases between. Per germline, CDR1 WNHNN and CDR2 SYGVQD (reference sequence). This CDR3 has 12 amino acids. CDR3 coding DNA: TGCGCCAGCAGTGAGTCCGGGGGTGAAGCTTTCTTT. Translation: CASSESGGEAFF.

The chain combines TRBV9 with TRBJ2-7; 9 bases line up with TRBD1. The CDR3 spans 14 residues. CDR1 is SGDLS, CDR2 YYNGEE, per germline. The trim removed 6 bases at V and 5 bases at J, leaving 9 bases unmatched. As DNA, the CDR3 is TGTGCCAGCAACCAAGGACAGGGGCGGCACGAGCAGTACTTC. Residues: CASNQGQGRHEQYF.

The chain is built from TRBV7-9 and TRBJ2-7; D unclear. V lost 1 base and J 2 bases, leaving 9 bases between the germline ends. This CDR3 has 14 amino acids. In germline, CDR1 is SEHNR, CDR2 FQNEAQ (reference sequence). CDR3 in amino acids: CASSLGVSPYEQYF. As DNA, the CDR3 is TGTGCCAGCAGCTTAGGAGTCAGCCCCTACGAGCAGTACTTC.

V usage is TRBV6-5 and J usage is TRBJ2-7; D is unclear. The CDR3 spans 13 residues. Trimming removed 4 bases at V and 3 bases at J, with 10 bases between. The germline V gene has CDR1 MNHEY and CDR2 SVGAGI. The CDR3 reads CASSSKNSYEQYF. In DNA form, the CDR3 reads TGTGCCAGCAGTTCCAAAAACAGCTACGAGCAGTACTTC.

This chain uses TRBV5-6 with TRBJ2-7; 9 nucleotides align to TRBD2. There are 18 residues in the CDR3. The V gene's germline CDR1 is SGHDT and CDR2 YYEEEE. J gave up 2 bases and V 0 bases, and 12 bases lay outside the gene matches. For the CDR3, the DNA is TGTGCCAGCAGCTTGGCCGTCGTAACTAGCGGGCAGCCCTACGAGCAGTACTTC. Translating it yields CASSLAVVTSGQPYEQYF. Together with reference TRBV5-6 and TRBJ2-7, the CDR3 gives the full variable domain: DAGVTQSPTHLIKTRGQQVTLRCSPKSGHDTVSWYQQALGQGPQFIFQYYEEEERQRGNFPDRFSGHQFPNYSSELNVNALLLGDSALYLCASSLAVVTSGQPYEQYFGPGTRLTVT.

The J gene is TRBJ1-3, the V gene TRBV10-2, with D unresolved. This CDR3 has 15 residues. Germline CDR1 reads WSHSY; CDR2 reads SAAADI. Trimming removed 0 bases from V and 1 base from J, with 7 bases in between. The CDR3 DNA sequence: TGCGCCAGCAGTGAGTCAGGGATTTCTGGAAACACCATATATTTT. It translates to CASSESGISGNTIYF.

The genes are TRBV5-4 and TRBJ1-2; 7 bases line up with TRBD1. The CDR3 has 13 residues. Germline V gives CDR1 SGHNT, CDR2 YYREEE (reference sequence). J gave up 2 bases and V 4 bases, and 2 bases lay outside the gene matches. CDR3 residues: CASSPRGNYGYTF. The CDR3 region has the DNA TGTGCCAGCAGCCCCAGGGGGAACTATGGCTACACCTTC.

This chain links TRBV19 with TRBJ1-2; 7 positions agree with TRBD1. This CDR3 contains 14 residues. CDR1 and CDR2 (germline): LNHDA, SQIVND (reference sequence). The junction had 3 bases not matched to a gene; V was cut back by 1 base and J by 4 bases. CDR3 sequence: CASSIGDRFYGYTF. In DNA form, the CDR3 reads TGTGCCAGTAGTATAGGGGACAGATTCTATGGCTACACCTTC.

Comment on this clone: Distinct nucleotide sequences in the sample also encode this CDR3. V gene TRBV28 combines with J gene TRBJ2-1; 8 bases match TRBD2. The CDR3 loop spans 14 amino acids. Germline V gene lookup returns CDR1 MDHEN and CDR2 SYDVKM. J lost 5 bases, V lost 2 bases, and 2 bases had no gene match. This CDR3 reads CASSLAGGNNEQFF. CDR3 nucleotides: TGTGCCAGCAGTTTAGCGGGAGGAAACAATGAGCAGTTCTTC.

V and J are TRBV4-2 and TRBJ1-5; D unclear. The germline V gene encodes CDR1 LGHNA and CDR2 YNFKEQ. Deletions cut 2 bases from V and 5 bases from J, with 13 bases between. CDR3 length: 15 residues. Written as DNA, the CDR3 is TGTGCCAGCAGCCAATTGAGTACTGCGGATCAGCCCCAGCATTTT. Its translation is CASSQLSTADQPQHF.

The chain uses TRBV30 and TRBJ2-7; TRBD1 agrees at 10 bases. V trimming: 3 bases; J trimming: 5 bases; junction bases outside the gene matches: 4. The CDR3 covers 13 residues. Germline CDR1 is GTSNPN and CDR2 is SVGIG (reference sequence). The DNA for the CDR3 is TGTGCCTGGAGGGGACAGGGGATGCACGAGCAGTACTTC. Its protein is CAWRGQGMHEQYF.

The chain joins TRBV28 to TRBJ1-1; D is perhaps TRBD1 (5 bases). Trimming removed 3 bases at V and 0 bases at J, with 11 bases between. The CDR3 length is 15 residues. Germline-derived CDR1 and CDR2 are MDHEN and SYDVKM. The CDR3 loop reads CASSFYRRMNTEAFF. The CDR3, as DNA: TGTGCCAGCAGTTTTTACAGGCGGATGAACACTGAAGCTTTCTTT.

Details on this clone: This sample includes further DNA sequences coding for the same CDR3. J is TRBJ2-1 and V is TRBV7-9; D unresolved. The V end lost 5 bases, the J end lost 0 bases, and 11 bases lay between the germline ends. Germline values: CDR1 SEHNR, CDR2 FQNEAQ (reference sequence). The CDR3 covers 15 residues. CDR3 nucleotide sequence: TGTGCCAGCAGCCCTGACCTTAGCTCCTACAATGAGCAGTTCTTC. Its protein product is CASSPDLSSYNEQFF.

The chain joins TRBV7-8 to TRBJ1-2; a weak D match, TRBD1 (5 bases). Germline V gives CDR1 SGHVS, CDR2 FQNEAQ. This CDR3 region has 16 residues. V was shortened by 1 base and J by 1 base, with 13 bases between the two germline ends. CDR3 residues: CASSLGARDVNYGYTF. The DNA of the CDR3 is TGTGCCAGCAGCTTAGGGGCTCGGGACGTTAACTATGGCTACACCTTC.

The gene calls are TRBV9 and TRBJ2-1; TRBD2 agrees at 8 bases. Germline assignment: CDR1 SGDLS and CDR2 YYNGEE. The CDR3 loop spans 16 amino acids. Germline trimming cut 0 bases from V and 8 bases from J; bases unmatched to any gene: 10. The CDR3 DNA is TGTGCCAGCAGCGTAGCTACTTTTCTAGCGGGTGATGAGCAGTTCTTC. Residues: CASSVATFLAGDEQFF.

The chain combines TRBV5-1 with TRBJ2-7; TRBD2 matches at 8 bases. V shed 8 bases, J shed 7 bases, and the junction held 17 bases outside the gene matches. Germline V gives CDR1 SGHRS, CDR2 YFSETQ. The CDR3 is 15 residues long. The CDR3 DNA follows: TGCGCCAGTCGGGCCATGCTAGCGGGTATAAATGAGCAGTACTTC. Residues: CASRAMLAGINEQYF. Using reference TRBV5-1 and TRBJ2-7 for the parts outside the CDR3, the full variable domain is KAGVTQTPRYLIKTRGQQVTLSCSPISGHRSVSWYQQTPGQGLQFLFEYFSETQRNKGNFPGRFSGRQFSNSRSEMNVSTLELGDSALYLCASRAMLAGINEQYFGPGTRLTVT.